Included here is one T cell receptor (beta chain) sequence, with context. Profiling relied on immunoSEQ multiplex PCR, and the TCRdb table lists in-frame clones only, not all of them. The data show tens of thousands of clones, with roughly 80% seen just once and 0.75% to 0.85% held by the top ten. These data come from a study of OX40 agonist ivuxolimab in advanced cancers. Germline V CDR1 and CDR2: SGHNT, YYREEE (reference sequence). The CDR3 runs 15 residues. Trimming stripped 4 bases from V and 2 bases from J, with 15 bases between. The specimen was CD4+ or CD8+ T cells sorted from blood, collected in a trial of the OX40 agonist ivuxolimab. The receptor was isolated from an adult with an advanced solid tumor such as melanoma, head and neck, liver or kidney cancer. The rearrangement links TRBV5-4 to TRBJ1-2; a weak D match, TRBD1 (5 bases). The DNA for the CDR3 is TGTGCCAGCAGCCAAACTCCTCCAGGGAACTATGGCTACACCTTC. Residues: CASSQTPPGNYGYTF.